One sample yielded the 11 T cell receptor beta chains listed below, sequenced in a study of blood T cell repertoires in COVID-19. Generated by immunoSEQ multiplex PCR, the TCRdb table keeps only in-frame clones and is missing some. The data hold 380,000 or so clones, with more than 75% observed a single time. Sample: PBMCs or T cells enriched from blood (not recorded which). The receptors stem from a woman aged 30 to 39 with acute COVID-19.

V usage is TRBV10-1 and J usage is TRBJ2-7; 10 bases are shared with TRBD1. Losses at the gene ends were 5 bases for V and 1 base for J; bases not matched to a gene: 5. Looked up from germline, CDR1 is WNHNN and CDR2 is SYGVQD (reference sequence). This CDR3 comprises 15 residues. The CDR3 DNA is TGCGCCAGCAGTCCAGGGACAGGGGATTCCTACGAGCAGTACTTC. Amino acid sequence: CASSPGTGDSYEQYF.

This sequence joins TRBV7-2 and TRBJ2-3; 8 nucleotides agree with TRBD1. CDR1 is SGHTA and CDR2 is FQGNSA in the germline V gene. The CDR3 totals 14 residues. V lost 5 bases, J lost 1 base, and 2 bases stayed unmatched. CDR3 nucleotides: TGTGCCAGCAGCCAGGGACAGGGCACAGATACGCAGTATTTT. Translation: CASSQGQGTDTQYF.

The chain has TRBV4-3 and TRBJ2-2; 10 positions match TRBD1. V shed 1 base and J 1 base; nucleotides not matched to a gene: 3. The V gene's germline CDR1 is LGHNA and CDR2 YSLEER. This CDR3 spans 17 amino acids. CDR3: CASSQGTGGLNTGELFF. The DNA of the CDR3 is TGCGCCAGCAGCCAAGGGACAGGGGGATTGAACACCGGGGAGCTGTTTTTT.

The rearrangement uses TRBV9 and TRBJ2-7, with 8 bases lining up with TRBD1. V trimming: 4 bases; J trimming: 2 bases; junction bases outside the gene matches: 5. The length of the CDR3 is 14 residues. Germline values: CDR1 SGDLS, CDR2 YYNGEE. CDR3 sequence reads: CASSPRQGTYEQYF. In nucleotides, the CDR3 is TGTGCCAGCAGCCCTCGACAGGGGACCTACGAGCAGTACTTC.

This chain's CDR3 is CASSYSRQGPQPQHF. CDR3 in DNA: TGTGCCAGCAGTTACTCCAGGCAGGGGCCTCAGCCCCAGCATTTT. V usage is TRBV6-5 and J usage is TRBJ1-5, with D maybe TRBD1 (6 bases). The V end was cut by 0 bases, the J end by 6 bases, with 12 bases between. The CDR3 contains 15 residues. CDR1 and CDR2 (germline): MNHEY, SVGAGI.

This chain connects TRBV6-1 to TRBJ2-1, with D possibly being TRBD1 (5 bases). CDR1 MNHNS and CDR2 SASEGT come from the germline V gene. With 2 bases removed from V and 3 bases from J, the gap between germline ends came to 14 bases. This CDR3 is built from 16 residues. CDR3 sequence reads: CASSEFAGSSYNEQFF. CDR3 DNA sequence: TGTGCCAGCAGTGAATTTGCAGGGTCAAGCTACAATGAGCAGTTCTTC.

The chain is built from TRBV3-1 (or the pseudogene TRBV3-2) and TRBJ1-1; D unresolved. V lost 3 bases and J lost 11, with 16 bases in between. Germline assignment: CDR1 LGHDT and CDR2 YNNKEL (reference sequence). The CDR3 runs 13 residues. The CDR3 loop reads CASSHDFGQWAFF. In nucleotides, the CDR3 is TGTGCCAGCAGCCACGATTTTGGGCAGTGGGCTTTCTTT.

V is TRBV2 and J is TRBJ2-7, with D possibly being TRBD2 (5 bases). The CDR3 has 13 amino acids. Trimming took off 5 bases at V and 0 bases at J, with 8 bases between the two ends. Germline CDR1 and CDR2: SNHLY and FYNNEI. The DNA of the CDR3 is TGTGCCAGCAGTCCGGGGATCTCCTACGAGCAGTACTTC. Amino acid sequence: CASSPGISYEQYF.

The V gene is TRBV7-9, the J gene TRBJ1-3, with a weak D call TRBD1 (6 bases). Between the trimmed V and J ends, which lost 2 bases and 2 bases, there was a span of 10 bases. Germline CDR1 is SEHNR and CDR2 is FQNEAQ (reference sequence). The CDR3 consists of 15 residues. As DNA, the CDR3 is TGTGCCAGCAGCTTACCAAACAGGGCTGGAAACACCATATATTTT. It translates to CASSLPNRAGNTIYF.

The chain links TRBV3-1 (or the pseudogene TRBV3-2) to TRBJ1-1, with 9 bases identical to TRBD1. The germline V gene encodes CDR1 LGHDT and CDR2 YNNKEL (reference sequence). Trimming cost V 4 bases and J 0 bases; bases outside gene matches: 12. The CDR3 runs to 18 residues. For the CDR3, the DNA is TGTGCCAGCAGCCTCAAAACCGGGACAGGGTCTATGAACACTGAAGCTTTCTTT. Its translation: CASSLKTGTGSMNTEAFF.

The chain has TRBV30 and TRBJ1-6; TRBD1 agrees at 7 bases. Germline loops: CDR1 GTSNPN, CDR2 SVGIG (reference sequence). This CDR3 is built from 14 residues. V shed 3 bases and J 5 bases; nucleotides not matched to a gene: 4. CDR3 residues: CAWRGQADNSPLHF. For the CDR3, the DNA is TGTGCCTGGAGAGGACAGGCCGATAATTCACCCCTCCACTTT. Full variable domain (rest looked up from reference TRBV30 and TRBJ1-6): SQTIHQWPATLVQPVGSPLSLECTVEGTSNPNLYWYRQAAGRGLQLLFYSVGIGQISSEVPQNLSASRPQDRQFILSSKKLLLSDSGFYLCAWRGQADNSPLHFGNGTRLTVT.